One sample yielded the 9 T cell receptor beta chains listed below, sequenced in a study of regulatory T cells in long-lasting Graves disease. Time point noted: newly diagnosed GD, antithyroid drugs for less than 3 months. Isolated PBMC RNA provided the starting material for the TCR library. Arm-PCR of CDR3 regions and iRepertoire HTBI primers were used to build TCR beta libraries. TCRdb re-derived calls from the multiplex PCR reads in MiXCR, one entry per CDR3 protein. The table includes some 250,000 distinct CDR3 sequences, about 18% detected once. These data are also associated with another study on T cells in Graves' hyperthyroidism and ophthalmopathy.

The material was peripheral blood mononuclear cells (PBMCs), obtained at new diagnosis, from a patient treated with antithyroid drugs. The receptors derive from a woman aged 30 to 39 with Graves disease.

This clonotype was picked up many times. The rearrangement links TRBV5-1 to TRBJ1-4, with D possibly matching TRBD1 (5 bases). This CDR3 contains 14 residues. V lost 7 bases to trimming and J lost 3 bases, with 13 bases between them. The germline V gene encodes CDR1 SGHRS and CDR2 YFSETQ. The CDR3 here is CASQRTPANEKLFF. CDR3 bases: TGCGCCAGCCAACGGACACCCGCTAATGAAAAACTGTTTTTT.

This clonotype was detected ten times or more. The V gene is TRBV18, the J gene TRBJ1-2, with D hard to call. This CDR3 is 13 amino acids long. The V end was cut by 3 bases, the J end by 1 base, with 6 bases between. Germline values: CDR1 KGHSH, CDR2 LQKENI. CDR3 DNA: TGTGCCAGCTCACCGGAAAGTAACTATGGCTACACCTTC. This codes for CASSPESNYGYTF.

This clonotype was found many times. The chain couples TRBV2 to TRBJ1-2, with a tentative D call TRBD1 (6 bases). Deletions cut 6 bases from V and 0 bases from J, with 11 bases between. Germline CDR1 is SNHLY and CDR2 is FYNNEI. The CDR3 totals 14 residues. The CDR3 nucleotides read TGTGCCAGCAGGCAGGGGCTCGCTAACTATGGCTACACCTTC. Protein: CASRQGLANYGYTF.

This clonotype has a count of ten or more. V usage is TRBV3-1 and J usage is TRBJ1-1, with D possibly being TRBD1 (5 bases). CDR1 is LGHDT and CDR2 is YNNKEL in the germline V gene (reference sequence). V gave up 3 bases and J gave up 4 bases, with 15 bases separating them. CDR3 length equals 15 residues. The CDR3 loop reads CASSQDNNLGTEAFF. In DNA form, the CDR3 reads TGTGCCAGCAGCCAGGACAACAACCTCGGCACTGAAGCTTTCTTT.

This clonotype was seen a handful of times. The chain's CDR3 is CASSLEPWLAVYNEQFF. The CDR3 DNA reads as TGTGCCAGCAGTTTAGAACCCTGGCTAGCGGTCTACAATGAGCAGTTCTTC. The rearrangement links TRBV12-3 or TRBV12-4 to TRBJ2-1, with 7 bases matching TRBD2. The CDR3 runs 17 residues. Germline trimming cut 1 base from V and 3 bases from J; bases unmatched to any gene: 9.

This clonotype was counted ten times or more. V is TRBV18 and J is TRBJ1-5; no clear D. Trimming left V 0 bases short and J 7 bases short, with 7 bases between. This CDR3 region has 13 residues. The germline V gene has CDR1 KGHSH and CDR2 LQKENI. The CDR3 DNA sequence: TGTGCCAGCTCACCACCGGAGAAACAGCCCCAGCATTTT. Its protein product is CASSPPEKQPQHF.

This clonotype was found many times. CDR3 sequence reads: CASSLGPGGPNNGYTF. The CDR3 DNA is TGTGCCAGCAGCTTAGGCCCGGGCGGACCTAATAATGGCTACACCTTC. This rearrangement joins TRBV7-9 to TRBJ1-2; D gene unclear. In germline, CDR1 is SEHNR, CDR2 FQNEAQ (reference sequence). The CDR3 spans 16 residues. V lost 1 base, J lost 6 bases, and 18 bases lay in between.

A remark on this clonotype: One end of the junction varies from germline; a read error may be responsible. The V call is TRBV5-1, the J call TRBJ2-3; 12 bases line up with TRBD2. Looked up from germline, CDR1 is SGHRS and CDR2 is YFSETQ. The CDR3 has 18 residues. For the CDR3, the DNA is TGCGCCGGCAGCTTATCCCTAGCGGGGGGGCGAGGCACAGATACGCAGTATTTT. Translating it yields CAGSLSLAGGRGTDTQYF.

The rearrangement joins TRBV3-1 to TRBJ2-5; 7 nucleotides match TRBD2. J was trimmed by 5 bases and V by 0 bases; bases with no gene match: 12. Germline V gives CDR1 LGHDT, CDR2 YNNKEL (reference sequence). This CDR3 is built from 17 residues. The DNA for the CDR3 is TGTGCCAGCAGCCAAGATTGGGATAGGACCGGGGGGGAGACCCAGTACTTC. The encoded protein is CASSQDWDRTGGETQYF.